This entry is about one TCR beta chain. Each PCR reaction had synthetic TCR analog templates spiked into it. The assay was immunoSEQ multiplex PCR, and TCRdb's table has in-frame clones only and misses some. The sample comprises under 55,000 clones, nearly 90% of which are singletons, and 20% to 30% rests with the top ten. V trimming: 5 bases; J trimming: 4 bases; junction bases outside the gene matches: 1. The CDR3 is 13 amino acids. Germline CDR1 and CDR2: SGHTA and FQGNSA. This specimen comes from a study of PD-L1 blockade in urothelial cancer. Whole-study context: Prior chemotherapy regimens per patient numbered 0 to 3. T cells numbered a median of about 150,000 in the blood samples. Analysis of the blood was performed 3 weeks (second dose) and 6 weeks after treatment start.

As for time point: pretreatment peripheral blood. This TCR was sampled from a donor at least 40 years old with urothelial cancer. The rearrangement joins TRBV7-2 to TRBJ2-3, with 9 nucleotides matching TRBD1. Sequenced here: PBMCs, sampled around atezolizumab (anti-PD-L1) treatment. The CDR3 DNA sequence: TGTGCCAGCAGCGGGACAGGGTCAGATACGCAGTATTTT. Translation: CASSGTGSDTQYF.